This T cell receptor beta chain was sequenced for a study of cytomegalovirus exposure and HLA in healthy donors (dated by TCRdb to 2017 to 2019). Regarding the study in general: The 500 to 800 repertoires of the first cohort and the 95 to 150 validation repertoires were produced on the same platform, according to a later analysis. Besides the first cohort of under 700 subjects, a separate validation cohort made up of 95 to 150 different subjects was used. To predict cytomegalovirus infection status, the study combined high-throughput TCR immunosequencing, statistical association of individual TCRs with disease status, and machine learning. The study aimed to test whether cataloging public T cell receptors could reveal signatures of past pathogen exposure.

About this clone: The clone's antigen remains unknown. No clone much larger than this one lies a single base away; base qualities are absent.

The study at large found these results: In a later analysis, TCRs clustered in the first cohort were found to also tend to co-occur in the approximately 110 validation repertoires, with roughly 93% of cluster scores above 0. While some public TCRs were present in many individuals, most TCR sequences turned up only very rarely across donors. The study gave a list of about 170 TCR beta chains associated with cytomegalovirus. The classifier was reported to diagnose cytomegalovirus status with high specificity and sensitivity in both the original cohort and the validation cohort. A few of the identified cytomegalovirus-associated TCR beta chains were confirmed in vitro to be specific for cytomegalovirus antigens. The authors suggested that the approach could potentially be extended to other disease states and immunological phenotypes. The validation cohort had no HLA typing available for a later analysis, so co-occurrence within that cohort was assessed over all 120 or so repertoires.

Separate from the roughly 660-subject first cohort, the validation cohort of more than 90 subjects was the group to which the donors belonged. Library preparation was by the immunoSEQ multiplex PCR assay. The authors' analysis ran thus. A statistical classification framework was developed to diagnose cytomegalovirus status using the catalog of TCR beta chain sequences. TCRdb mirrors the immuneACCESS table, restricted to in-frame sequences. Some clones are absent from its copies; in checked studies, under half trace to an unresolved V gene, and the reason for the others is unknown. V and J calls and clone size are copied from that table; D and trimming were computed from the DNA. In this sample the table shows about 350,000 clones, around 87% of which occur a single time. The ten largest make up roughly 1.1% of the sample. Sample: PBMCs. The sequence derives from a woman between 25 and 40 years old in good health and CMV-seropositive.

In nucleotide form, the sequence is TGCGCCAGCAGCCCCGTCCAGGCAGATACGCAGTATTTT. This encodes CASSPVQADTQYF. The chain employs TRBV4-3 and TRBJ2-3, with the identity of the D gene unclear. CDR1 LGHNA and CDR2 YSLEER are derived from the germline V gene. The CDR3 spans 13 residues, from the cysteine through the phenylalanine. The read is trimmed to its CDR3 DNA, 39 bases read in frame from base 1. Trimming removed 4 bases from V and 4 bases from J, leaving 9 bases between the germline ends.